The sequence of this T cell receptor (beta chain) was determined in a study of PD-1 blockade in classical Hodgkin lymphoma. Study results and limitations: TCR diversity at baseline was reported to be reduced in newly diagnosed patients relative to healthy donors. In CD4+ cells, TCR diversity went up significantly by C4D1, but in CD8+ cells it did not. Possibly reflecting disease activity or prior therapy, repertoire differences have causes that remain undefined.

The time point was: cycle 4 day 1 (C4D1), after 5 to 7 weeks of nivolumab. Every patient was affected by relapse after autologous stem cell transplantation, while exposure to brentuximab vedotin was not uniform. Magnetic depletion of non-target cells from thawed PBMCs yielded purified CD8+ T cells. The study recorded best responses of complete response, partial response or progressive disease. Method: immunoSEQ multiplex PCR; TCRdb's copy keeps in-frame clones and lacks some. The repertoire holds about 8,400 clones, 82% seen once, with roughly a quarter in the top ten. The V end lost 4 bases, the J end lost 0 bases, and 13 bases lay between the germline ends. CDR3 length: 16 residues. Per germline, CDR1 MNHNY and CDR2 SVGAGI (reference sequence). This clone was detected only once. Its antigen is still unknown.

This TCR was recovered from a human donor with classical Hodgkin lymphoma. Sample: CD8+ T cells from blood, taken before the fourth cycle of nivolumab. The gene calls are TRBV6-6 and TRBJ1-5; D gene uncertain. In nucleotides, the CDR3 is TGTGCCAGCAGTTTTTTGGCGGAGATTAGCAATCAGCCCCAGCATTTT. This codes for CASSFLAEISNQPQHF.